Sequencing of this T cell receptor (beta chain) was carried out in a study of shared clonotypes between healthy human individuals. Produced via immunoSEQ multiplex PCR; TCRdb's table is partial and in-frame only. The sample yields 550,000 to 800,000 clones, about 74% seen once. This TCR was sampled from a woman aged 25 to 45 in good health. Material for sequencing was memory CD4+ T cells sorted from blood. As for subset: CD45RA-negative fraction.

The DNA for the CDR3 is TGTGCCAGCTCACCACCTGGCGGACGTAGCACAGATACGCAGTATTTT. It encodes CASSPPGGRSTDTQYF. This sequence joins TRBV18 and TRBJ2-3; the D is unclear. CDR1 KGHSH and CDR2 LQKENI come from the germline V gene. The CDR3 contains 16 residues. V was trimmed by 0 bases and J by 0 bases, leaving 10 bases between them.